This paragraph reports one T cell receptor beta chain. Its specificity is unknown. These data belong to a study of cytomegalovirus exposure and HLA in healthy donors. Study background: One earlier analysis, a look at around 180 million T cells, found around 110 million unique TCR beta sequences.

Whole-study findings and limits: When the data were analyzed later, several of the most significant clusters appeared to be linked to common viral pathogens. TCR beta sequences reportedly predicted most subjects' HLA-A and HLA-B alleles accurately. As confirmed in vitro, a few CMV-associated chains were specific for CMV antigens.

With 60 Vbeta and 13 Jbeta primers, the PCR was carried out. This table comes from immunoSEQ multiplex PCR, and its TCRdb copy is limited to in-frame clones, with some not included. The repertoire holds 150,000 to 200,000 clones, more than 80% seen once, with roughly 2.6% in the top ten. CDR3 length: 12 residues. The germline CDR1 and CDR2 sequences are SEHNR and FQNEAQ (reference sequence). V shed 3 bases and J shed 11 bases, with 12 bases lying between them. The sequence derives from a woman aged 45 to 65 in good health and CMV-seropositive. The chain uses TRBV7-9 and TRBJ2-3, with D perhaps TRBD2 (6 bases). Sequencing was done on a sample of PBMCs. CDR3 DNA: TGTGCCAGCAGCTTGGGGCGGGGCGGGCAGTATTTT. Residues: CASSLGRGGQYF.